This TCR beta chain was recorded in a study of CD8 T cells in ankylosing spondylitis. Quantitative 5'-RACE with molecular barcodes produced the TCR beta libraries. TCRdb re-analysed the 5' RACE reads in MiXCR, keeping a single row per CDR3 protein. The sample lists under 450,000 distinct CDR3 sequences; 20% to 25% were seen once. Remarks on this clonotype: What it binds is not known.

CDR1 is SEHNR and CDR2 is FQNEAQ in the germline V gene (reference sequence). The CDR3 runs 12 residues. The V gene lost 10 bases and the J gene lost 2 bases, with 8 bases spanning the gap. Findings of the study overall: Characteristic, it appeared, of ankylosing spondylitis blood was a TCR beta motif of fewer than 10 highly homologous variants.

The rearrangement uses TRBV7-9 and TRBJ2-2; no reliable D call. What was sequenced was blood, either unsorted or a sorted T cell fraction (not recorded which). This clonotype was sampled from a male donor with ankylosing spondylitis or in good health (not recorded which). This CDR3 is CAILFNTGELFF. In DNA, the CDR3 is TGTGCCATCCTATTTAACACCGGGGAGCTGTTTTTT.